The 30 T cell receptor beta chains given below trace back to one sample, sequenced in a study of blood T cell repertoires in COVID-19. Produced via immunoSEQ multiplex PCR; TCRdb's table is partial and in-frame only. The sample gives 300,000 to 450,000 clones, 88% of which show up once; more than 1% is in the top ten. Sequencing used PBMCs or T cells enriched from blood (not recorded which). These receptors originate from a woman aged 18-29 years who had recovered from COVID-19.

The genes are TRBV6-5 and TRBJ2-3; possibly TRBD2 for D (6 bases). Trimming shortened V by 2 bases and J by 0 bases, and 9 bases separated the two germline ends. Germline CDR1 MNHEY, CDR2 SVGAGI. The CDR3 runs to 15 residues. CDR3 in amino acids: CASSYGTLSTDTQYF. Written as DNA, the CDR3 is TGTGCCAGCAGTTACGGGACTCTGAGCACAGATACGCAGTATTTT.

This chain connects TRBV5-4 to TRBJ1-1, with TRBD1 matching over 8 bases. V was clipped by 1 base and J by 4 bases; unmatched bases: 3. Germline-derived CDR1 and CDR2 are SGHNT and YYREEE (reference sequence). The CDR3 is made up of 14 amino acids. CDR3: CASSLQGTGTEAFF. The CDR3 DNA is TGTGCCAGCAGCTTGCAAGGGACAGGCACTGAAGCTTTCTTT.

V usage is TRBV7-8 and J usage is TRBJ1-1, with 8 bases fitting TRBD1. Germline V gene sequence: CDR1 SGHVS, CDR2 FQNEAQ. V lost 5 bases and J lost 4; bases outside the gene matches: 6. CDR3 size: 14 residues. CDR3 DNA sequence: TGTGCCAGCAGCCCGACAGGGGAGGGCACTGAAGCTTTCTTT. Protein: CASSPTGEGTEAFF. The entire variable domain, with the rest obtained from reference TRBV7-8 and TRBJ1-1, is as follows: GAGVSQSPRYKVAKRGQDVALRCDPISGHVSLFWYQQALGQGPEFLTYFQNEAQLDKSGLPSDRFFAERPEGSVSTLKIQRTQQEDSAVYLCASSPTGEGTEAFFGQGTRLTVV.

This clone appeared once. Its ends do not fully match the called genes, so a read error is possible. V usage is TRBV7-7 and J usage is TRBJ2-3, with 9 positions matching TRBD1. The CDR3 is 15 amino acids. Germline V CDR1 and CDR2: SSHAT, FNYEAQ (reference sequence). This CDR3 reads CASSQSGTGTDTQYF. The CDR3 DNA is TGTGCTAGCAGCCAATCTGGGACAGGGACAGATACGCAGTATTTT.

The CDR3: CASSVGGLAPPEQFF. In DNA, the CDR3 is TGTGCCAGCAGCGTAGGCGGGCTAGCCCCTCCTGAGCAGTTCTTC. This sequence joins TRBV9 and TRBJ2-1, with TRBD2 as a possible D gene (5 bases). The CDR3 is made up of 15 amino acids. The germline V gene encodes CDR1 SGDLS and CDR2 YYNGEE. Between the trimmed V and J ends, which lost 0 bases and 9 bases, there was a span of 16 bases.

The J gene is TRBJ2-4, the V gene TRBV5-4, with D perhaps TRBD1 (6 bases). This CDR3 has 14 residues. Trimming pared 4 bases from V and 8 bases from J, leaving 16 bases between. Germline V CDR1 and CDR2: SGHNT, YYREEE (reference sequence). CDR3 region: CASSPTPDSHIQYF. The CDR3 DNA reads TGTGCCAGCAGCCCTACCCCGGACAGCCACATTCAGTACTTC.

This clone turned up a few times. This chain joins TRBV6-1 and TRBJ1-3, with TRBD1 identical over 7 bases. CDR3 length equals 15 residues. Germline CDR1 and CDR2: MNHNS and SASEGT. Trimming took 0 bases from V and 4 from J; bases not matched to a gene: 3. The CDR3 nucleotides read TGTGCCAGCAGTGAAGCAGGGGGCTTCGGAAACACCATATATTTT. This translates into CASSEAGGFGNTIYF.

This chain connects TRBV25-1 to TRBJ1-2, with 9 bases identical to TRBD1. Germline trimming cut 3 bases from V and 8 bases from J; bases unmatched to any gene: 1. This CDR3 region has 12 residues. CDR1 MGHDK and CDR2 SYGVNS come from the germline V gene. CDR3 nucleotides: TGTGCCAGCAGTGACGGGACAGGGGGCTACACCTTC. Translating it yields CASSDGTGGYTF.

The chain combines TRBV19 with TRBJ1-4; D is undetermined. V gave up 8 bases and J gave up 8 bases, with 12 bases separating them. The CDR3 is 12 amino acids. The V gene's germline CDR1 is LNHDA and CDR2 SQIVND (reference sequence). The CDR3 here is CASLTWREKLFF. The CDR3 DNA is TGTGCCAGTTTAACATGGAGGGAAAAACTGTTTTTT.

This chain links TRBV4-1 with TRBJ2-2; TRBD2 agrees at 8 bases. The V segment lost 6 bases and the J segment 3 bases; nucleotides outside the gene matches: 18. This CDR3 comprises 19 residues. CDR1 is MGHRA, CDR2 YSYEKL, per germline. The CDR3 protein is CASSLRGPDGGADTGELFF. As DNA, the CDR3 is TGCGCCAGCAGTTTAAGGGGCCCCGACGGGGGGGCGGACACCGGGGAGCTGTTTTTT.

J is TRBJ2-7 and V is TRBV6-5, with 9 bases matching TRBD1. V gave up 7 bases and J gave up 2 bases; unmatched junction bases: 6. CDR1 is MNHEY and CDR2 is SVGAGI in the germline V gene. The CDR3 length is 14 residues. CDR3 DNA: TGTGCCAGCAAGGTACAGGGGGCGACCTACGAGCAGTACTTC. Amino acids: CASKVQGATYEQYF.

The table lists this clone with a few counts. The rearrangement uses TRBV6-2 or TRBV6-3 and TRBJ1-6; a weak D match, TRBD1 (6 bases). The CDR3 sequence is 15 residues long. Germline V CDR1 and CDR2: MNHEY, SVGEGT. Trimming cost V 4 bases and J 14 bases, with 21 bases left between them. As DNA, the CDR3 is TGTGCCAGCAGTTCTCCGAGGACAGAGGCTATGGCCCTCCACTTT. It translates to CASSSPRTEAMALHF.

The gene calls are TRBV5-1 and TRBJ1-6; 8 nucleotides match TRBD1. The CDR3 loop spans 14 amino acids. The V and J ends lost 4 bases and 11 bases, in that order; junction bases with no gene match: 8. Germline CDR1 and CDR2: SGHRS and YFSETQ. The CDR3 bases are TGCGCCAGCAGCGACCAGGGGGCCGGTCCACCCCTCCACTTT. It is translated as CASSDQGAGPPLHF.

V usage is TRBV5-5 and J usage is TRBJ1-1, with 7 bases identical to TRBD1. There are 16 residues in the CDR3. Trimming at V came to 3 bases and at J to 2 bases, leaving 10 bases not matched to a gene. Germline assignment: CDR1 SGHKS and CDR2 YYEKEE (reference sequence). As DNA, the CDR3 is TGTGCCAGCAGCTCGGTCGACAGGGAGGTAAACACTGAAGCTTTCTTT. It translates to CASSSVDREVNTEAFF.

The chain links TRBV9 to TRBJ1-1; D perhaps matches TRBD1 (6 bases). V lost 3 bases and J 3 bases, leaving 9 bases between the germline ends. CDR1 SGDLS and CDR2 YYNGEE come from the germline V gene. The CDR3 runs to 13 residues. CDR3 sequence reads: CASSEGGYTEAFF. DNA for the CDR3: TGTGCCAGCAGCGAGGGGGGGTACACTGAAGCTTTCTTT. The full variable domain, with the rest looked up from reference TRBV9 and TRBJ1-1, is DSGVTQTPKHLITATGQRVTLRCSPRSGDLSVYWYQQSLDQGLQFLIQYYNGEERAKGNILERFSAQQFPDLHSELNLSSLELGDSALYFCASSEGGYTEAFFGQGTRLTVV.

Details on this clone: Other nucleotide sequences in the sample specify the same CDR3. The chain combines TRBV4-1 with TRBJ1-2; no definite D call. Germline V CDR1 and CDR2: MGHRA, YSYEKL. The CDR3 totals 12 residues. Deletions cut 3 bases from V and 5 bases from J, with 7 bases between. CDR3 bases: TGCGCCAGCAGCCAGGGAGAATATGGCTACACCTTC. Its protein is CASSQGEYGYTF.

The chain combines TRBV6-5 with TRBJ1-2, with 7 positions matching TRBD1. In germline, CDR1 is MNHEY, CDR2 SVGAGI. The junction had 3 bases not matched to a gene; V was cut back by 8 bases and J by 6 bases. The CDR3 runs to 11 residues. CDR3 sequence reads: CASQGEHGYTF. The CDR3 DNA reads TGTGCCAGCCAGGGGGAACATGGCTACACCTTC.

V gene TRBV6-5 combines with J gene TRBJ1-2, with 7 bases that match TRBD1. The junction had 7 bases not matched to a gene; V was cut back by 6 bases and J by 6 bases. Looked up from germline, CDR1 is MNHEY and CDR2 is SVGAGI. The CDR3 has 13 amino acids. CDR3 sequence (DNA): TGTGCCAGCAGACCTTCAGGGGGTAATGGCTACACCTTC. It translates to CASRPSGGNGYTF.

The chain joins TRBV7-3 to TRBJ2-5; TRBD2 matches 10 bases. The CDR3 sequence is 14 residues long. The V gene end was trimmed by 5 bases and the J gene end by 4 bases; junction bases not matched to a gene: 4. Germline V gives CDR1 SGHTA, CDR2 FQGTGA. The chain's CDR3 is CASSPSGGGETQYF. The CDR3 DNA reads TGTGCCAGCAGCCCCAGCGGGGGGGGAGAGACCCAGTACTTC.

V is TRBV18 and J is TRBJ1-5; D is unclear. CDR3 length: 15 amino acids. Germline V gene data show CDR1 as KGHSH and CDR2 as LQKENI. Between the trimmed V and J ends, which lost 3 bases and 7 bases, there was a span of 16 bases. CDR3 sequence reads: CASSPQGGHGQPQHF. DNA for the CDR3: TGTGCCAGCTCACCGCAAGGAGGGCATGGGCAGCCCCAGCATTTT.

This rearrangement joins TRBV28 to TRBJ1-2; TRBD1 might be the D (6 bases). The V gene lost 3 bases and the J gene lost 8 bases, with 19 bases spanning the gap. The germline V gene encodes CDR1 MDHEN and CDR2 SYDVKM. This CDR3 comprises 15 residues. The CDR3 DNA reads TGTGCCAGCAGTTTGGTTCCAGGGGTCCTCTGGGGCTACACCTTC. Protein product: CASSLVPGVLWGYTF.

The chain couples TRBV4-1 to TRBJ1-1; D not resolved. Germline lookup yields CDR1 MGHRA and CDR2 YSYEKL. The CDR3 consists of 13 residues. Trimming took 3 bases from V and 2 from J, leaving 7 bases between them. CDR3 DNA: TGCGCCAGCAGCCAGACAATTAACACTGAAGCTTTCTTT. Translating gives CASSQTINTEAFF.

V usage is TRBV6-5 and J usage is TRBJ1-2; 9 nucleotides align to TRBD1. CDR1 and CDR2 from the germline V gene are MNHEY and SVGAGI. The CDR3 is made up of 13 amino acids. Trimming at V came to 10 bases and at J to 5 bases, leaving 8 bases not matched to a gene. The CDR3 protein is CATNRGPPYGYTF. The CDR3 coding sequence is TGTGCCACCAACAGGGGGCCCCCATATGGCTACACCTTC.

The table lists this clone with a few counts. The rearrangement uses TRBV6-5 and TRBJ1-2, with D possibly TRBD1 on 6 matching bases. The CDR3 spans 16 residues. Germline loops: CDR1 MNHEY, CDR2 SVGAGI. Trimming removed 0 bases at V and 1 base at J, with 12 bases between. The CDR3 here is CASSYSPRRGNYGYTF. CDR3 nucleotides: TGTGCCAGCAGTTACTCTCCCCGCAGGGGTAACTATGGCTACACCTTC.

The V call is TRBV5-5, the J call TRBJ1-2; D is ambiguous. The CDR3 is made up of 14 amino acids. The germline V and J ends were trimmed by 3 bases and 7 bases, with 16 bases remaining between them. Looked up from germline, CDR1 is SGHKS and CDR2 is YYEKEE (reference sequence). The DNA of the CDR3 is TGTGCCAGCAGCTGGACGGGAGCCGAGGTTGGCTACACCTTC. Its protein is CASSWTGAEVGYTF.

The CDR3: CASSLGGLGVGGEKLFF. The CDR3 DNA sequence: TGTGCCAGCAGCTTAGGAGGATTAGGGGTCGGAGGGGAAAAACTGTTTTTT. The chain carries TRBV11-2 and TRBJ1-4; maybe TRBD1 (5 bases). Germline V gene data show CDR1 as SGHAT and CDR2 as FQNNGV. The CDR3 loop spans 17 amino acids. Trimming cost V 1 base and J 8 bases, with 20 bases left between them.

The sample holds one count of this clone. The genes are TRBV5-1 and TRBJ1-4; 8 bases fit TRBD1. CDR3 length: 14 amino acids. The germline gives CDR1 SGHRS, CDR2 YFSETQ. V lost 4 bases to trimming and J lost 7 bases; unmatched junction nucleotides: 6. The CDR3 nucleotides read TGCGCCAGCAGCCCGGACAGGGTGGTTGAAAAACTGTTTTTT. This codes for CASSPDRVVEKLFF. Variable domain in full (rest from reference TRBV5-1 and TRBJ1-4): KAGVTQTPRYLIKTRGQQVTLSCSPISGHRSVSWYQQTPGQGLQFLFEYFSETQRNKGNFPGRFSGRQFSNSRSEMNVSTLELGDSALYLCASSPDRVVEKLFFGSGTQLSVL.

This CDR3 reads CASSLWARGPGNYGYTF. The CDR3, as DNA: TGTGCCAGCAGTTTATGGGCCAGGGGGCCTGGTAACTATGGCTACACCTTC. This rearrangement joins TRBV27 to TRBJ1-2; 8 nucleotides align to TRBD1. Germline V gives CDR1 MNHEY, CDR2 SMNVEV (reference sequence). The CDR3 consists of 17 residues. V was pared by 1 base and J by 1 base, with 8 bases of the junction left unmatched.

As to this clone: Other DNA sequences in the same sample also yield this CDR3. The chain recombines TRBV18 with TRBJ1-2; 8 nucleotides line up with TRBD1. With 3 bases clipped from V and 5 bases from J, the junction kept 2 bases outside the gene matches. CDR1 and CDR2 (germline): KGHSH, LQKENI. The CDR3 sequence is 13 residues long. The CDR3 region has the DNA TGTGCCAGCTCACCGGACAGGGATTATGGCTACACCTTC. It encodes CASSPDRDYGYTF.

The chain combines TRBV19 with TRBJ2-2; D is possibly TRBD2 (5 bases). In germline, CDR1 is LNHDA, CDR2 SQIVND (reference sequence). V lost 3 bases and J 6 bases, leaving 11 bases between the germline ends. The CDR3 contains 14 residues. This CDR3 is CASSMSPGSGELFF. Written as DNA, the CDR3 is TGTGCCAGTAGTATGAGCCCGGGGTCCGGGGAGCTGTTTTTT.